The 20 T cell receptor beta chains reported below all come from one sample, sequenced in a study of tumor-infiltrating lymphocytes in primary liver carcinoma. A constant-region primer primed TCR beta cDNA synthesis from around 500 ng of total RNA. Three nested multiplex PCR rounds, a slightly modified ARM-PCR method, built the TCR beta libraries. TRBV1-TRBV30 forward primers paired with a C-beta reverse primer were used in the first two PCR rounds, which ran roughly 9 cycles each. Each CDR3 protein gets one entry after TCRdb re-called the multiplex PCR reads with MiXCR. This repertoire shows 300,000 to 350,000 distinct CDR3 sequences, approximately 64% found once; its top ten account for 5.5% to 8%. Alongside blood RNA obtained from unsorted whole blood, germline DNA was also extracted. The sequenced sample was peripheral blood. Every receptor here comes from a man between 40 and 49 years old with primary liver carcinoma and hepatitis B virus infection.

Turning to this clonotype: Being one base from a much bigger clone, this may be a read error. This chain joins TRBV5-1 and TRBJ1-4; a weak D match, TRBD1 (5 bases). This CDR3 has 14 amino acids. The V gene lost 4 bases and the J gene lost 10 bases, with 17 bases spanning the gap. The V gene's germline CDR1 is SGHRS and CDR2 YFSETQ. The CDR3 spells CASSRDPGDGKLFF. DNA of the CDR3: TGCGCCAGCAGCCGGGACCCCGGAGATGGAAAACTGTTTTTT.

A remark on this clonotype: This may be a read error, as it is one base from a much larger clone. The CDR3 nucleotides read TGTGCCGTCGCCGAGGCGACGAACGAGCAGTACTTC. Amino acids: CAVAEATNEQYF. V and J are TRBV10-3 and TRBJ2-7; D remains ambiguous. V was cut by 11 bases and J by 5 bases, with 16 bases left in between. The CDR3 runs to 12 residues. CDR1 and CDR2 (germline): ENHRY, SYGVKD.

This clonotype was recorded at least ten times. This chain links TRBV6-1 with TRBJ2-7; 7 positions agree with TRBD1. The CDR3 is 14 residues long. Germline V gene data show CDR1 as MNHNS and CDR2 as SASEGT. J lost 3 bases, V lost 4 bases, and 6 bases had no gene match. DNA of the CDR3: TGTGCCAGCAGTGGCCAGACAGGGTTCTACGAGCAGTACTTC. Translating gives CASSGQTGFYEQYF.

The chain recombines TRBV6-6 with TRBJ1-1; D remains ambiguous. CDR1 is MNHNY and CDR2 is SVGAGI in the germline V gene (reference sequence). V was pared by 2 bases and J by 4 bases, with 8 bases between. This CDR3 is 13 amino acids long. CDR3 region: CASSYGTATEAFF. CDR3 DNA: TGTGCCAGCAGTTACGGAACGGCCACTGAAGCTTTCTTT.

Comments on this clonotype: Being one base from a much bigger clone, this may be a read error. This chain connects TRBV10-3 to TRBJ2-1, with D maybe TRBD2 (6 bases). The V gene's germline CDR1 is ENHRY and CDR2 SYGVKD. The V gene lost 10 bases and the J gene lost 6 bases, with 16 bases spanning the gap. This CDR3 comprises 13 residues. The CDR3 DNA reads TGTGCCAGCCTTGCTGGCGGGGTCAATGAGCAGTTCTTC. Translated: CASLAGGVNEQFF.

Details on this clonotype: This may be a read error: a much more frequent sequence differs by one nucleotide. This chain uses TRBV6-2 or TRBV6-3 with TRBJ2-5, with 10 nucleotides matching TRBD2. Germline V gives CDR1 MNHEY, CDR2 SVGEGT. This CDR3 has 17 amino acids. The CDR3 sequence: CASSYWRTSGRQESQYF. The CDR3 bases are TGTGCCAGCAGTTACTGGCGGACTAGCGGTCGGCAAGAGAGCCAGTACTTC.

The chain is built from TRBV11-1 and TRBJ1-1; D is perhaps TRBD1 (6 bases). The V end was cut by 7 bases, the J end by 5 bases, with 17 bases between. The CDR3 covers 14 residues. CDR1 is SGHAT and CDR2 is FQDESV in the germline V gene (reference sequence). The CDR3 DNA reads TGTGCCAGCAACAATGGACAGCCGGGGACTGAAGCTTTCTTT. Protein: CASNNGQPGTEAFF.

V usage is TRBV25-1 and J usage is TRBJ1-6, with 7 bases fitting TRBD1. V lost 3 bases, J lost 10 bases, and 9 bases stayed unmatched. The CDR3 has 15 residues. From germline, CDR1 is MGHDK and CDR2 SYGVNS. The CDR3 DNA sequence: TGTGCCAGCAGTGAGCGACAGGGCTCGGGGTCACCCCTCCACTTT. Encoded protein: CASSERQGSGSPLHF. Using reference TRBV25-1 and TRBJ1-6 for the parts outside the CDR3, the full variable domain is EADIYQTPRYLVIGTGKKITLECSQTMGHDKMYWYQQDPGMELHLIHYSYGVNSTEKGDLSSESTVSRIRTEHFPLTLESARPSHTSQYLCASSERQGSGSPLHFGNGTRLTVT.

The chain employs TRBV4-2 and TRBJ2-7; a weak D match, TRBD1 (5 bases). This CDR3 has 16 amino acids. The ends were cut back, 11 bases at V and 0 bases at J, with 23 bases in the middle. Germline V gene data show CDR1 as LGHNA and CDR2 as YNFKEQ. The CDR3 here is CADSPELWAISYEQYF. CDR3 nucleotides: TGTGCCGACAGCCCCGAATTATGGGCGATCTCCTACGAGCAGTACTTC.

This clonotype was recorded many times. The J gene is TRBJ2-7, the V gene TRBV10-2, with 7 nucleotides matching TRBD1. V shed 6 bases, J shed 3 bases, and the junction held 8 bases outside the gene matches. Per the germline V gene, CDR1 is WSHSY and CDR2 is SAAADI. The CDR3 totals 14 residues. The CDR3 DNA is TGCGCCAGCAGGAGCGTCTCAGGGGGCTACGAGCAGTACTTC. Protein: CASRSVSGGYEQYF.

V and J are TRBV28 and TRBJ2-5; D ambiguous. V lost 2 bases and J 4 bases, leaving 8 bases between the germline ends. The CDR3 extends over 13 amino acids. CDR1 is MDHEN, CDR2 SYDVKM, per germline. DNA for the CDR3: TGTGCCAGCAGTTTACCCGCTACAGAGACCCAGTACTTC. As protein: CASSLPATETQYF. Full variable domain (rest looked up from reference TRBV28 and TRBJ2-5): DVKVTQSSRYLVKRTGEKVFLECVQDMDHENMFWYRQDPGLGLRLIYFSYDVKMKEKGDIPEGYSVSREKKERFSLILESASTNQTSMYLCASSLPATETQYFGPGTRLLVL.

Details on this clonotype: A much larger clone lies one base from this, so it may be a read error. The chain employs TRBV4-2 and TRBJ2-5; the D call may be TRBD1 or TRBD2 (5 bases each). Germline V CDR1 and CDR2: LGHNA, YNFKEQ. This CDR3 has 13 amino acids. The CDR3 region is CDSSPGRGETQYF. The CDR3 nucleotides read TGTGACAGCAGCCCAGGGAGAGGGGAGACCCAGTACTTC.

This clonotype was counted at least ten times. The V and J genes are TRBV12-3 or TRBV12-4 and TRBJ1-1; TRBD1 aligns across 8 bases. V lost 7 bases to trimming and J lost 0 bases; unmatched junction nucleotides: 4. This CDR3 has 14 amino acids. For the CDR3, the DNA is TGTGCCAGCACTAGGACAGGGTTGAACACTGAAGCTTTCTTT. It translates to CASTRTGLNTEAFF.

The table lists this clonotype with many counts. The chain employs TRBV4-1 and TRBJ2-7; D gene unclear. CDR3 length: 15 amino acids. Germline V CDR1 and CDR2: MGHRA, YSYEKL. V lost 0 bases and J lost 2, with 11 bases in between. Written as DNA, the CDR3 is TGCGCCAGCAGCCAAGAACGCCGGGCTCCCTACGAGCAGTACTTC. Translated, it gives CASSQERRAPYEQYF.

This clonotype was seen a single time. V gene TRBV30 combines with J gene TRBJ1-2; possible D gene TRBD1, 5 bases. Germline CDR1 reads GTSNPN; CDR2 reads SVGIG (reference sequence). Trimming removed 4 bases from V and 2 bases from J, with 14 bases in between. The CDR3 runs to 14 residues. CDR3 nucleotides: TGTGCCTGGATAAGTCCAGGGAAGAACTATGGCTACACCTTC. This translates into CAWISPGKNYGYTF.

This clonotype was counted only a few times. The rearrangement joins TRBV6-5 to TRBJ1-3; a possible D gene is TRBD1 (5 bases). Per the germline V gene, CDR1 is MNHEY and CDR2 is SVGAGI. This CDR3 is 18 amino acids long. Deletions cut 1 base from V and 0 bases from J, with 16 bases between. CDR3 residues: CASSYWREGRSSGNTIYF. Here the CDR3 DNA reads TGTGCCAGCAGTTACTGGCGGGAGGGACGGAGCTCTGGAAACACCATATATTTT.

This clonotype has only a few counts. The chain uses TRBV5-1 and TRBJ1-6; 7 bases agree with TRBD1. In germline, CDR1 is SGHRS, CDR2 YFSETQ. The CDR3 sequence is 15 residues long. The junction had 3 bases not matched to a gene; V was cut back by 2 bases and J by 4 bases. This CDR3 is CASSFTGEYNSPLHF. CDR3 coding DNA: TGCGCCAGCAGCTTTACAGGGGAATATAATTCACCCCTCCACTTT.

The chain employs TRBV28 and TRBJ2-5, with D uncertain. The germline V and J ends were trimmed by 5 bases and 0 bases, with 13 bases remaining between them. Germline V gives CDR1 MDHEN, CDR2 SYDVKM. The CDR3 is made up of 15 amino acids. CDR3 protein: CASSPTKGNQETQYF. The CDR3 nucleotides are TGTGCCAGCAGTCCCACGAAGGGTAACCAAGAGACCCAGTACTTC.

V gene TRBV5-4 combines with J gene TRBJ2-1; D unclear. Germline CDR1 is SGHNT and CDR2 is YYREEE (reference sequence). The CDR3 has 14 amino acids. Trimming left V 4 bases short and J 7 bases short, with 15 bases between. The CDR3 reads CASSTGGRVNEQFF. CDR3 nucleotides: TGTGCCAGCAGCACGGGCGGCCGGGTTAATGAGCAGTTCTTC.

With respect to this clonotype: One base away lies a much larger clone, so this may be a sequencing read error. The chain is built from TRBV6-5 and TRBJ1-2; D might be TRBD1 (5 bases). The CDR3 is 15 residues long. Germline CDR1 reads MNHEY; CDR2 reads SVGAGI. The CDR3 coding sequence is TGTGCCAGCAGTTCCTTCAGGGCCGAGGGGTATGACTACACCTTC. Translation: CASSSFRAEGYDYTF.